This passage covers 24 T cell receptor beta chains from one sample sequenced in a study of T cells in women clearing cervical HPV infection. The repertoire was sequenced with immunoSEQ multiplex PCR; TCRdb's copy has only in-frame clones and lacks some. The table lists under 50,000 clones. Specimen: blood buffy coat. The receptors derive from a woman between 18 and 70 years old with a cervical HPV16 infection that either progressed to CIN3+ or cleared (not recorded which).

Remarks on this clone: The read terminates 3 residues before the CDR3 end, so the remaining end is supplied by the germline J gene. The chain joins TRBV5-1 to TRBJ1-2; D might be TRBD1 (5 bases). CDR3 size: 17 residues. Germline CDR1 is SGHRS and CDR2 is YFSETQ. V was cut by 0 bases and J by 1 base, with 16 bases left in between. CDR3 loop: CASSLEGARGRNYGYTF. Incomplete CDR3 DNA: TGCGCCAGCAGCTTGGAGGGCGCTAGGGGTCGTAACTATGGC.

As concerns this clone: The read gets to within 3 residues of the CDR3 end, and the germline J gene fills in the rest. The rearrangement links TRBV5-4 to TRBJ2-1; 9 bases line up with TRBD2. J lost 9 bases, V lost 0 bases, and 7 bases had no gene match. The CDR3 totals 15 residues. Germline lookup yields CDR1 SGHNT and CDR2 YYREEE (reference sequence). The CDR3 DNA, read in part, is TGTGCCAGCAGCTTGGTTGCGGGAGGGGGAGGTGAG. The encoded protein is CASSLVAGGGGE. The CDR3, in full, reads CASSLVAGGGGEQFF. Complete variable domain (other parts from reference TRBV5-4 and TRBJ2-1): ETGVTQSPTHLIKTRGQQVTLRCSSQSGHNTVSWYQQALGQGPQFIFQYYREEENGRGNFPPRFSGLQFPNYSSELNVNALELDDSALYLCASSLVAGGGGEQFFGPGTRLTVL.

As concerns this clone: The sequenced fragment ends 3 residues before the CDR3 boundary, so the rest is inferred from the germline J gene. The J gene is TRBJ1-1, the V gene TRBV30; 8 bases fit TRBD1. The CDR3 contains 14 residues. Germline V CDR1 and CDR2: GTSNPN, SVGIG (reference sequence). Partial CDR3 DNA: TGTGCCTGCGTCCCTAAAAGTCGGGACAGGCAA. Its protein product is CACVPKSRDRQ. The entire CDR3 protein reads CACVPKSRDRQAFF.

Concerning this clone itself: The sequenced fragment ends 3 residues before the CDR3 boundary, so the rest is inferred from the germline J gene. The rearrangement uses TRBV19 and TRBJ1-1; 7 bases line up with TRBD1. The CDR3 spans 13 residues. Germline loops: CDR1 LNHDA, CDR2 SQIVND (reference sequence). The CDR3: CASSIQGDEKAFF. The DNA read from the CDR3 is TGTGCCAGTAGTATACAGGGGGATGAAAAA.

Details on this clone: The read comes to an end 3 residues before the CDR3 does, leaving the germline J gene to fill in the end. The sample contains more than one DNA sequence encoding this CDR3. The V gene is TRBV20-1, the J gene TRBJ2-7, with TRBD1 matching over 9 bases. The junction had 1 base not matched to a gene; V was cut back by 2 bases and J by 2 bases. Looked up from germline, CDR1 is DFQATT and CDR2 is SNEGSKA (reference sequence). CDR3 length equals 13 residues. The CDR3 sequence: CSARTGGAYEQYF. Incomplete CDR3 DNA: TGCAGTGCTAGAACAGGGGGCGCCTACGAG.

With respect to this clone: The observed sequence ends 3 residues before the CDR3 terminus, with the missing tail filled in from the germline J gene. The chain recombines TRBV5-1 with TRBJ2-7; D not resolved. Germline CDR1 is SGHRS and CDR2 is YFSETQ. V was pared by 4 bases and J by 3 bases, with 14 bases between. CDR3 size: 14 residues. CDR3 DNA (partial): TGCGCCAGCAGCGAACCAGGAGACGGCTACGAG. It encodes CASSEPGDGYE. The whole CDR3 sequence is CASSEPGDGYEQYF.

Comments on this clone: The read stops 3 residues short of the end of the CDR3; the missing end is completed from the germline J gene. V is TRBV6-2 or TRBV6-3 and J is TRBJ1-2; D ambiguous. V was trimmed by 4 bases and J by 5 bases, leaving 17 bases between them. The CDR3 sequence is 15 residues long. Germline values: CDR1 MNHEY, CDR2 SVGEGT. The CDR3 DNA, read in part, is TGTGCCAGCAGTTCCTTCCAGGCCGTAACTTATGGC. Protein: CASSSFQAVTYG. The whole CDR3 protein reads CASSSFQAVTYGYTF.

CDR3 sequence reads: CASSEWGGQRPQYF. Incomplete CDR3 DNA: TGTGCCAGCAGTGAATGGGGGGGTCAAAGGCCG. The rearrangement links TRBV6-1 to TRBJ2-3, with TRBD2 identical over 7 bases. Sequencing ends 3 residues short of the CDR3 end; the germline J gene provides the rest. This CDR3 is 14 amino acids long. CDR1 and CDR2 (germline): MNHNS, SASEGT.

Notes on this clone: The CDR3 end lies 3 residues beyond the end of the read and is filled in from the germline J gene. V usage is TRBV6-2 or TRBV6-3 and J usage is TRBJ1-2, with D possibly TRBD1 on 6 matching bases. V was shortened by 3 bases and J by 6 bases, with 14 bases between the two germline ends. CDR1 MNHEY and CDR2 SVGEGT come from the germline V gene. The CDR3 extends over 14 amino acids. CDR3 in amino acids: CASSYSTAGDGYTF. Partial CDR3 DNA: TGTGCCAGCAGTTATTCTACGGCAGGGGATGGC.

A remark on this clone: The read ends 3 residues before the CDR3 terminus; that terminus is restored from the germline J gene. V usage is TRBV7-9 and J usage is TRBJ2-3; the D gene is possibly TRBD1 (5 bases). From germline, CDR1 is SEHNR and CDR2 FQNEAQ (reference sequence). The CDR3 has 13 amino acids. CDR3 sequence: CASSLGQGQPQYF. The CDR3 bases that were read are TGTGCCAGCAGCTTAGGGCAGGGCCAGCCG.

Comments on this clone: The CDR3 extends 3 residues past the end of the read, so its final part is completed from the germline J gene. V and J are TRBV28 and TRBJ1-5; a possible D gene is TRBD1 (6 bases). CDR1 MDHEN and CDR2 SYDVKM come from the germline V gene. V shed 5 bases and J shed 6 bases, with 17 bases lying between them. This CDR3 is 15 amino acids long. The CDR3 sequence is CASSPTGGRGQPQHF. The sequenced part of the CDR3 DNA is TGTGCCAGCAGTCCCACGGGGGGCAGAGGTCAGCCC.

A note on this clone: The read ends 3 residues shy of where the CDR3 ends; the end is completed using the germline J gene. V and J are TRBV19 and TRBJ1-5, with TRBD1 identical over 8 bases. This CDR3 region has 14 residues. Germline values: CDR1 LNHDA, CDR2 SQIVND (reference sequence). With 5 bases clipped from V and 4 bases from J, the junction kept 4 bases outside the gene matches. CDR3 sequence: CASSHTGGNQPQHF. CDR3 bases read: TGTGCCAGTAGTCATACAGGGGGGAATCAGCCC.

As to this clone: Coverage ceases 3 residues before the CDR3 finishes, and the germline J gene fills in the end. This chain connects TRBV7-9 to TRBJ2-2, with D maybe TRBD2 (6 bases). The CDR3 contains 14 residues. Trimming stripped 8 bases from V and 5 bases from J, with 15 bases between. Germline-derived CDR1 and CDR2 are SEHNR and FQNEAQ (reference sequence). Incomplete CDR3 DNA: TGTGCCAGCCGCGGGCTAGCGAGGACCGGGGAG. Amino acids: CASRGLARTGE. The whole CDR3 sequence is CASRGLARTGELFF.

CDR3 sequence: CASSAGTGITGELFF. The CDR3 DNA, read in part, is TGCGCCAGCAGCGCCGGGACAGGGATCACCGGGGAG. V usage is TRBV5-1 and J usage is TRBJ2-2; 9 nucleotides align to TRBD1. The read ends 3 residues before the CDR3 terminus; that terminus is restored from the germline J gene. CDR1 is SGHRS and CDR2 is YFSETQ in the germline V gene. V dropped 4 bases and J dropped 4; count of bases not matched to a gene: 5. CDR3 length equals 15 residues.

A note on this clone: The CDR3 goes on 3 residues after the read ends, and that part is filled in from the germline J gene. The chain couples TRBV18 to TRBJ2-3; TRBD2 aligns across 9 bases. CDR3 length equals 16 residues. Trimming took 0 bases from V and 1 from J; bases not matched to a gene: 2. Germline-derived CDR1 and CDR2 are KGHSH and LQKENI. This CDR3 is CASSPPWTSGTDTQYF. CDR3 DNA (partial): TGTGCCAGCTCACCACCGTGGACTAGCGGCACAGATACG.

With regard to this clone: The sequenced fragment ends 3 residues before the CDR3 boundary, so the rest is inferred from the germline J gene. The chain couples TRBV7-2 to TRBJ1-2, with D uncertain. Germline loops: CDR1 SGHTA, CDR2 FQGNSA. This CDR3 spans 12 amino acids. This CDR3 is CASSLSSYDYTF. The CDR3 bases that were read are TGTGCCAGCAGCTTGAGCTCCTACGAC.

Notes on this clone: Coverage ceases 3 residues before the CDR3 finishes, and the germline J gene fills in the end. The V call is TRBV7-8, the J call TRBJ1-5, with a weak D call TRBD1 (6 bases). Germline V lookup: CDR1 SGHVS, CDR2 FQNEAQ. V lost 3 bases and J lost 4, with 16 bases in between. The length of the CDR3 is 16 residues. CDR3 bases read: TGTGCCAGCAGCTTGACAGGTACCCCTCTAAATCAGCCC. Encoded protein: CASSLTGTPLNQP. The whole CDR3 reads CASSLTGTPLNQPQHF.

Details on this clone: The read stops 3 residues short of the end of the CDR3; the missing end is completed from the germline J gene. The chain employs TRBV5-1 and TRBJ1-6; possibly TRBD1 for D (5 bases). CDR3 size: 15 residues. The V end was cut by 4 bases, the J end by 9 bases, with 17 bases between. Germline V gene data show CDR1 as SGHRS and CDR2 as YFSETQ. CDR3: CASSVSMGGFSPLHF. The sequenced CDR3 bases are TGCGCCAGCAGCGTATCCATGGGGGGTTTTTCACCC.

Details on this clone: Read data end 3 residues before the CDR3 end; the end is taken from the germline J gene. This rearrangement joins TRBV6-4 to TRBJ2-7; 8 nucleotides line up with TRBD1. This CDR3 comprises 17 residues. V trimming: 0 bases; J trimming: 2 bases; junction bases outside the gene matches: 9. Germline assignment: CDR1 MRHNA and CDR2 SNTAGT. The DNA read from the CDR3 is TGTGCCAGCAGTGACTCGAGTAGGACAGGGCTTCCCTACGAG. Protein sequence: CASSDSSRTGLPYE. The entire CDR3 protein is CASSDSSRTGLPYEQYF.

The sequenced CDR3 bases are TGCGCCAGCAGCTTCTCTAGCGGGGCCCAAGAGACC. Amino acids: CASSFSSGAQET. The complete CDR3 sequence is CASSFSSGAQETQYF. V and J are TRBV5-1 and TRBJ2-5, with TRBD2 identical over 9 bases. The read ends 3 residues before the CDR3 terminus; that terminus is restored from the germline J gene. V lost 2 bases, J lost 1 base, and 3 bases stayed unmatched. The germline V gene has CDR1 SGHRS and CDR2 YFSETQ. The CDR3 contains 15 residues.

In regard to this clone: The read falls 3 residues short of the CDR3 end, and the missing part is taken from the germline J gene. This chain joins TRBV18 and TRBJ1-2, with D possibly matching TRBD1 (5 bases). CDR1 and CDR2 from the germline V gene are KGHSH and LQKENI. CDR3 size: 15 residues. CDR3 sequence: CASSPSAGSDNDYTF. CDR3 DNA (partial): TGTGCCAGCTCACCTTCCGCAGGGTCAGACAATGAC.

In the case of this clone: Read sequence stops 3 residues before the CDR3 end, and the germline J gene provides the missing end. This chain links TRBV2 with TRBJ2-7; 8 bases are shared with TRBD2. The junction had 14 bases not matched to a gene; V was cut back by 6 bases and J by 1 base. This CDR3 is built from 17 residues. CDR1 is SNHLY and CDR2 is FYNNEI in the germline V gene. The sequenced CDR3 bases are TGTGCCAGCAGCGCACCCTCGGGTAGCGGGATGTCCTACGAG. Its protein product is CASSAPSGSGMSYE. The whole CDR3 protein reads CASSAPSGSGMSYEQYF.

Points on this clone: The read comes to an end 3 residues before the CDR3 does, leaving the germline J gene to fill in the end. The chain is built from TRBV7-9 and TRBJ2-5; 7 nucleotides line up with TRBD2. CDR1 SEHNR and CDR2 FQNEAQ come from the germline V gene (reference sequence). The CDR3 extends over 14 amino acids. The junction had 5 bases not matched to a gene; V was cut back by 5 bases and J by 2 bases. The CDR3 loop reads CASSPSGTQETQYF. The CDR3 bases that were read are TGTGCCAGCAGCCCGAGCGGGACTCAAGAGACC.

About this clone: Read sequence stops 3 residues before the CDR3 end, and the germline J gene provides the missing end. The chain joins TRBV18 to TRBJ2-4, with D tentatively TRBD1 (6 bases). The CDR3 consists of 16 residues. Germline CDR1 and CDR2: KGHSH and LQKENI. CDR3 in amino acids: CASSLSGARVNDGQYF. The CDR3 bases that were read are TGTGCCAGCTCACTTTCAGGGGCGCGGGTTAACGATGGT.